This TCR beta chain was observed in a study of T cells in localized non-small cell lung cancer. Generated by immunoSEQ multiplex PCR, the TCRdb table keeps only in-frame clones and is missing some. Here the sample spans thousands of clones, less than 20% being singletons. Concerning this clone itself: The antigen remains undetermined.

The CDR3 has 16 amino acids. CDR1 LNHDA and CDR2 SQIVND come from the germline V gene (reference sequence). Trimming took off 7 bases at V and 1 base at J, with 20 bases between the two ends. Overall study results and limits: Adjacent lung held a median around 56 of the top 100 tumor clones.

The chain carries TRBV19 and TRBJ2-7; D assignment may be TRBD1 or TRBD2 (7 bases each). Sequenced material: lung tumor tissue, taken before any cancer treatment. The clonotype originates from a woman aged 40-69 years with stage III squamous cell lung carcinoma. Here the CDR3 DNA reads TGTGCCAGTACCCCAGGGGGGGGCGATGGGTCCTACGAGCAGTACTTC. Its protein product is CASTPGGGDGSYEQYF.